A selection of T cell receptor beta chains follows, all from one sample in a study of T cells in Graves' hyperthyroidism and ophthalmopathy. MiXCR, run by TCRdb on the multiplex PCR reads, gives a single entry per CDR3 protein. The sample consists of a few hundred thousand distinct CDR3 sequences, 13% to 15% of them appearing once. Sequenced material: blood. Receptors originate from a woman in her thirties with Graves' ophthalmopathy. The CDR3 runs from the conserved cysteine through the conserved F or W.

TRBV7-2,TRBJ2-5,CASSLDGTSGQETQYF
TRBV28,TRBJ2-4,CASGPQGAGFNIQYF
TRBV5-1,TRBJ2-7,CASSFGGSYEQYF
TRBV28,TRBJ1-5,CASSDDRGARFSNQPQHF
TRBV11-2,TRBJ2-1,CASSLLGGSGGTYNEQFF
TRBV18,TRBJ1-6,CASSPAGLGNSPLHF
TRBV6-1,TRBJ1-6,CASSYKMGQGEWNSPLHF
TRBV4-1,TRBJ2-3,CASSQGIAGWNTDTQYF
TRBV20-1,TRBJ1-1,CSASGSRGAFF
TRBV3-1,TRBJ2-7,CASSQANERYEQYF
TRBV7-7,TRBJ2-7,CASSLSPETYEQYF
TRBV29-1,TRBJ1-6,CSVVFQGENSPLHF
TRBV7-2,TRBJ2-7,CASSLPTRERQYF
TRBV5-6,TRBJ1-4,CASSPGPGKLFF
TRBV4-1,TRBJ2-7,CASSQDPLGRLSYEQYF
TRBV7-6,TRBJ2-1,CASSTGRYNEQFF
TRBV11-2,TRBJ1-2,CASSTGVGPYGYTF
TRBV24-1,TRBJ2-3,CATSDSSLAGGLDTQYF